The 10 T cell receptor beta chains below come from one sample, sequenced in a study of technical replicates of blood from several donors. Data came from immunoSEQ multiplex PCR; TCRdb stores just in-frame clones and leaves some out. The sample has tens of thousands of clones; 85% to 95% are singletons. The sequenced material came from T cells isolated from PBMCs. These receptors originate from a human donor in good health.

The chain employs TRBV5-4 and TRBJ2-1; TRBD2 agrees at 12 bases. The CDR3 has 18 amino acids. The trim removed 4 bases at V and 3 bases at J, leaving 11 bases unmatched. Looked up from germline, CDR1 is SGHNT and CDR2 is YYREEE (reference sequence). CDR3 amino acids: CASSRGLAGRQDYNEQFF. The CDR3 DNA follows: TGTGCCAGCAGCAGGGGACTAGCGGGCCGCCAGGACTACAATGAGCAGTTCTTC.

The V call is TRBV13, the J call TRBJ2-5, with unresolved D. Germline lookup yields CDR1 PRHDT and CDR2 FYEKMQ (reference sequence). The CDR3 runs 11 residues. Trimming cost V 4 bases and J 3 bases, with 3 bases left between them. The CDR3 sequence is CASSSEETQYF. In DNA, the CDR3 is TGTGCCAGCAGCTCGGAAGAGACCCAGTACTTC.

J is TRBJ1-3 and V is TRBV5-1; the D gene is possibly TRBD1 (5 bases). The germline CDR1 and CDR2 sequences are SGHRS and YFSETQ. CDR3 size: 15 residues. V lost 0 bases, J lost 0 bases, and 7 bases lay in between. CDR3 sequence (DNA): TGCGCCAGCAGCTTGGCGGGGGGCTCTGGAAACACCATATATTTT. Protein product: CASSLAGGSGNTIYF.

The chain employs TRBV9 and TRBJ2-7; 11 bases fit TRBD2. V dropped 0 bases and J dropped 7; count of bases not matched to a gene: 6. The CDR3 is made up of 15 amino acids. CDR1 is SGDLS and CDR2 is YYNGEE in the germline V gene. DNA for the CDR3: TGTGCCAGCAGCGTAGCGACTAGCGGGATTCGGGAGCAGTACTTC. It is translated as CASSVATSGIREQYF.

The genes are TRBV6-5 and TRBJ2-1, with D tentatively TRBD1 (6 bases). Germline loops: CDR1 MNHEY, CDR2 SVGAGI. Trimming pared 5 bases from V and 6 bases from J, leaving 14 bases between. This CDR3 comprises 14 residues. CDR3 protein: CASSRKTGRNEQFF. CDR3 coding DNA: TGTGCCAGCAGTCGTAAAACAGGGCGCAATGAGCAGTTCTTC.

The V and J genes are TRBV28 and TRBJ1-1, with TRBD1 matching 7 bases. CDR3 length: 15 amino acids. Germline CDR1 and CDR2: MDHEN and SYDVKM. After removal of 6 bases from V and 1 base from J, the junction contained 8 bases not matched to a gene. The CDR3 spells CASSVGGQRNTEAFF. The CDR3 region has the DNA TGTGCCAGCAGCGTAGGGGGACAGAGGAACACTGAAGCTTTCTTT.

The chain links TRBV7-2 to TRBJ2-7; no definite D call. The CDR3 sequence is 13 residues long. Per germline, CDR1 SGHTA and CDR2 FQGNSA. Trimming removed 1 base at V and 6 bases at J, with 10 bases between. CDR3 sequence reads: CASSLDAVSEQYF. The CDR3 DNA follows: TGTGCCAGCAGCTTAGATGCGGTTAGCGAGCAGTACTTC.

The CDR3 protein is CASSSGQVSHGELFF. The CDR3 region has the DNA TGTGCCAGCAGTTCAGGACAGGTTTCTCACGGGGAGCTGTTTTTT. V gene TRBV28 combines with J gene TRBJ2-2; 7 positions match TRBD1. In germline, CDR1 is MDHEN, CDR2 SYDVKM. The CDR3 is 15 residues long. The V segment lost 4 bases and the J segment 7 bases; nucleotides outside the gene matches: 9.

A single count supports this clone. The CDR3 DNA reads as TGTGCCAGCAGCTTAGGGGGACAGGGACGCACAGATACGCAGTATTTT. Amino acids: CASSLGGQGRTDTQYF. The chain employs TRBV7-9 and TRBJ2-3; 9 positions agree with TRBD1. This CDR3 comprises 16 residues. The junction had 3 bases not matched to a gene; V was cut back by 1 base and J by 1 base. Looked up from germline, CDR1 is SEHNR and CDR2 is FQNEAQ (reference sequence).

V is TRBV28 and J is TRBJ1-3, with D perhaps TRBD1 (5 bases). There are 14 residues in the CDR3. Per the germline V gene, CDR1 is MDHEN and CDR2 is SYDVKM. V gave up 8 bases and J gave up 4 bases, with 15 bases separating them. The CDR3 bases are TGTGCCAGCGGGGCTGACGGGGGAGGAAACACCATATATTTT. It yields the protein CASGADGGGNTIYF.